What follows are 23 T cell receptor beta chains derived from one specimen sequenced in a study of blood T cells in healthy people across ages. A second PCR of 7 to 11 cycles used a sample-barcoded 5' primer and a J-beta primer mix. A single record per CDR3 protein comes from TCRdb applying MiXCR to the 5' RACE reads. The data hold some 1,000,000 distinct CDR3 sequences, with almost 25% observed a single time. This sample also belongs to another study, concerning T cells of mothers and their children.

Sequenced material: blood. The receptors come from a girl aged 2 to 10 in good health.

This clonotype showed up just once. The chain links TRBV29-1 to TRBJ2-7; 11 bases line up with TRBD2. Germline trimming cut 1 base from V and 1 base from J; bases unmatched to any gene: 12. Germline V gene data show CDR1 as SQVTM and CDR2 as ANQGSEA. The CDR3 is made up of 18 amino acids. CDR3 loop: CSVEGWGTSGRSSYEQYF. The DNA for the CDR3 is TGCAGCGTTGAAGGGTGGGGGACTAGCGGCAGGTCGTCCTACGAGCAGTACTTC.

The rearrangement uses TRBV4-1 and TRBJ2-1; D uncertain. V was trimmed by 1 base and J by 0 bases, leaving 13 bases between them. The V gene's germline CDR1 is MGHRA and CDR2 YSYEKL. The CDR3 runs 17 residues. The CDR3 coding sequence is TGCGCCAGCAGCCAAGTGGATATGGGCAGCTCCTACAATGAGCAGTTCTTC. Protein: CASSQVDMGSSYNEQFF.

This clonotype was found a few times. The chain joins TRBV7-9 to TRBJ2-2; unclear D gene. The CDR3 totals 13 residues. The germline CDR1 and CDR2 sequences are SEHNR and FQNEAQ (reference sequence). The germline V and J ends were trimmed by 5 bases and 7 bases, with 11 bases remaining between them. The CDR3 nucleotides are TGTGCCAGCAGCAACAGCTTAATCGGGGAGCTGTTTTTT. Protein: CASSNSLIGELFF.

In its sample, this clonotype was seen a few times. The chain is built from TRBV4-1 and TRBJ2-3; D is unclear. V was pared by 4 bases and J by 5 bases, with 10 bases between. CDR3 size: 13 residues. Germline CDR1 and CDR2: MGHRA and YSYEKL. DNA for the CDR3: TGCGCCAGCAGCCGGTCGTGGGGAGATACGCAGTATTTT. Protein: CASSRSWGDTQYF.

Only a few counts were recorded for this clonotype. The chain recombines TRBV7-3 with TRBJ2-7; 9 nucleotides line up with TRBD2. The J call may be faulty, since TRBJ2-1 better matches the DNA end. The CDR3 consists of 16 residues. From germline, CDR1 is SGHTA and CDR2 FQGTGA. The CDR3 reads CASSLDSGGAYNEQFF. CDR3 in DNA: TGTGCCAGCAGCTTGGATAGCGGGGGAGCCTACAATGAGCAGTTCTTC.

The gene calls are TRBV7-2 and TRBJ2-7; unclear D gene. The length of the CDR3 is 13 residues. Germline V gives CDR1 SGHTA, CDR2 FQGNSA. Trimming took 6 bases from V and 5 from J, leaving 14 bases between them. The CDR3 loop reads CASRPHNADEQYF. The CDR3 DNA is TGTGCCAGCAGGCCCCACAATGCAGACGAGCAGTACTTC.

The V call is TRBV7-9, the J call TRBJ2-1; 7 positions agree with TRBD1. The CDR3 totals 15 residues. The trim removed 2 bases at V and 6 bases at J, leaving 7 bases unmatched. Germline values: CDR1 SEHNR, CDR2 FQNEAQ (reference sequence). CDR3 coding DNA: TGTGCCAGCAGCTTATCAGGGACAGCCCTCAATGAGCAGTTCTTC. This gives the protein CASSLSGTALNEQFF.

J is TRBJ2-1 and V is TRBV7-9; either TRBD1 or TRBD2 may supply D (5 bases each). This CDR3 region has 14 residues. Germline V CDR1 and CDR2: SEHNR, FQNEAQ (reference sequence). Trimming removed 3 bases at V and 6 bases at J, with 12 bases between. The CDR3: CASSLDGTLNEQFF. In DNA, the CDR3 is TGTGCCAGCAGCTTGGATGGGACCCTCAATGAGCAGTTCTTC.

In this sample, this clonotype turned up a few times. V and J are TRBV3-1 and TRBJ1-1; no clear D gene. The germline V gene has CDR1 LGHDT and CDR2 YNNKEL (reference sequence). Trimming took 3 bases from V and 0 from J, leaving 8 bases between them. CDR3 length: 14 amino acids. CDR3 coding DNA: TGTGCCAGCAGCCAGGGTTCCATGAACACTGAAGCTTTCTTT. Its translation is CASSQGSMNTEAFF. Using reference TRBV3-1 and TRBJ1-1 for the parts outside the CDR3, the full variable domain is DTAVSQTPKYLVTQMGNDKSIKCEQNLGHDTMYWYKQDSKKFLKIMFSYNNKELIINETVPNRFSPKSPDKAHLNLHINSLELGDSAVYFCASSQGSMNTEAFFGQGTRLTVV.

The chain recombines TRBV5-1 with TRBJ1-6; D may be TRBD1 (5 bases). This CDR3 is 16 amino acids long. Per the germline V gene, CDR1 is SGHRS and CDR2 is YFSETQ. Between the trimmed V and J ends, which lost 2 bases and 3 bases, there was a span of 12 bases. CDR3: CASSFGGTFYNSPLHF. The CDR3 nucleotides are TGCGCCAGCAGCTTTGGGGGTACCTTCTATAATTCACCCCTCCACTTT.

The rearrangement links TRBV19 to TRBJ2-4, with D tentatively TRBD1 (5 bases). CDR1 and CDR2 (germline): LNHDA, SQIVND (reference sequence). The CDR3 loop spans 15 amino acids. V was clipped by 5 bases and J by 0 bases, with 11 bases between them. CDR3 protein: CASSSNRLAKNIQYF. The CDR3 coding sequence is TGTGCCAGTAGTTCAAACAGGTTAGCCAAAAACATTCAGTACTTC. Full variable domain (missing parts from reference TRBV19 and TRBJ2-4): DGGITQSPKYLFRKEGQNVTLSCEQNLNHDAMYWYRQDPGQGLRLIYYSQIVNDFQKGDIAEGYSVSREKKESFPLTVTSAQKNPTAFYLCASSSNRLAKNIQYFGAGTRLSVL.

DNA for the CDR3: TGCGCCAGCAGCTCACACGGGGGTGAGCAGCCCCAGCATTTT. Protein product: CASSSHGGEQPQHF. The chain couples TRBV5-1 to TRBJ1-5; weak D call: TRBD1 (5 bases). The CDR3 runs to 14 residues. Trimming removed 3 bases from V and 7 bases from J, with 14 bases in between. Germline V gene data show CDR1 as SGHRS and CDR2 as YFSETQ.

This chain joins TRBV20-1 and TRBJ2-5; 7 bases align to TRBD1. The end of the DNA aligns better with TRBJ2-7, so the J call may be wrong. The CDR3 runs to 16 residues. CDR1 and CDR2 (germline): DFQATT, SNEGSKA (reference sequence). CDR3 sequence: CSARDVGRGQLDEQYF. The CDR3 coding sequence is TGCAGTGCTAGAGATGTAGGAAGGGGACAGTTAGACGAGCAGTACTTC.

This clonotype was observed a handful of times. The chain uses TRBV11-1 and TRBJ2-5; 7 bases are a match to TRBD1. The length of the CDR3 is 16 residues. From germline, CDR1 is SGHAT and CDR2 FQDESV (reference sequence). The junction had 15 bases not matched to a gene; V was cut back by 10 bases and J by 1 base. The CDR3, as DNA: TGTGCCACCTCTTTACGACAGGGAACCTCCCAAGAGACCCAGTACTTC. This codes for CATSLRQGTSQETQYF.

The CDR3 sequence is CASRLFSGGAFPDTQYF. For the CDR3, the DNA is TGTGCCAGCCGCCTCTTCAGCGGGGGGGCTTTTCCAGATACGCAGTATTTT. The chain combines TRBV12-3 or TRBV12-4 with TRBJ2-3; 10 nucleotides match TRBD2. Trimming removed 8 bases from V and 4 bases from J; junction bases left unmatched: 15. CDR3 length: 17 amino acids.

This clonotype was recorded a few times. At one end the junction does not follow the germline gene, possibly because of a read error. The CDR3 loop reads CSVERVAEGEFF. For the CDR3, the DNA is TGCAGCGTTGAAAGGGTAGCGGAGGGGGAGTTCTTC. The chain joins TRBV29-1 to TRBJ2-5, with D perhaps TRBD1 or TRBD2 (6 bases each). Per germline, CDR1 SQVTM and CDR2 ANQGSEA. This CDR3 is 12 amino acids long.

The gene calls are TRBV21-1 and TRBJ2-3; TRBD1 was called by the table and not checked on the DNA. TRBV21-1 is given as a pseudogene. CDR3 length equals 16 residues. CDR3 sequence: CASSSRDIGSTDTQYF. The CDR3 DNA reads as TGTGCCAGCAGCAGCCGGGACATTGGTTCAACAGATACGCAGTATTTT.

Remarks on this clonotype: At one end, the junction sequence differs from germline, possibly due to a read error. The chain is built from TRBV28 and TRBJ2-5; tentative D call: TRBD2 (5 bases). Gene TRBJ2-1 matches the end of the DNA better, so the J call may be wrong. Germline loops: CDR1 MDHEN, CDR2 SYDVKM. CDR3 length equals 17 residues. The CDR3 spells CASSYPPRRIAGNGQFF. CDR3 DNA sequence: TGTGCCAGCAGTTACCCCCCCCGGAGGATTGCTGGGAATGGGCAGTTCTTC.

This clonotype was counted many times. The rearrangement uses TRBV20-1 and TRBJ1-1; D gene unclear. V lost 6 bases and J lost 4, with 18 bases in between. There are 14 residues in the CDR3. CDR1 DFQATT and CDR2 SNEGSKA come from the germline V gene (reference sequence). The CDR3 sequence: CSAYTRYEGTEAFF. The DNA of the CDR3 is TGCAGTGCATACACAAGATATGAGGGCACTGAAGCTTTCTTT.

This clonotype has more than one count but fewer than ten. The genes are TRBV27 and TRBJ2-7; 7 nucleotides agree with TRBD1. CDR3 length equals 15 residues. In germline, CDR1 is MNHEY, CDR2 SMNVEV (reference sequence). J was trimmed by 4 bases and V by 2 bases; bases with no gene match: 8. The CDR3 DNA reads TGTGCCAGCAGTTTACAGGGGGTCCCCTGGTACGAGCAGTACTTC. Encoded protein: CASSLQGVPWYEQYF.

V is TRBV7-2 and J is TRBJ2-7; 9 bases align to TRBD1. V was pared by 0 bases and J by 3 bases, with 6 bases of the junction left unmatched. This CDR3 spans 16 amino acids. Germline CDR1 is SGHTA and CDR2 is FQGNSA. CDR3 coding DNA: TGTGCCAGCAGCTTAGCCTCCGGGACAGGGTACTACGAGCAGTACTTC. Amino acids: CASSLASGTGYYEQYF.

This clonotype was observed a few times. The gene calls are TRBV28 and TRBJ2-5; D unclear. The CDR3 loop spans 12 amino acids. Trimming removed 7 bases at V and 4 bases at J, with 10 bases between. CDR1 is MDHEN and CDR2 is SYDVKM in the germline V gene. CDR3 protein: CASTDPGETQYF. Written as DNA, the CDR3 is TGTGCCAGCACGGATCCGGGAGAGACCCAGTACTTC.

This clonotype was observed a few times. V is TRBV11-2 and J is TRBJ1-6, with D perhaps TRBD1 (5 bases). Germline V gives CDR1 SGHAT, CDR2 FQNNGV. This CDR3 has 14 amino acids. Deletions cut 5 bases from V and 3 bases from J, with 8 bases between. CDR3 protein: CASSPGHYNSPLHF. As DNA, the CDR3 is TGTGCCAGCAGCCCCGGACACTATAATTCACCCCTCCACTTT.